Included here is one TCR beta chain sequence, with context. This entry comes from a study of blood T cell repertoires in COVID-19. This CDR3 has 11 amino acids. V lost 2 bases to trimming and J lost 14 bases, with 9 bases between them. CDR1 MNHNS and CDR2 SASEGT come from the germline V gene. Only in-frame clones appear in the TCRdb table, and some are missing; sequencing was by immunoSEQ multiplex PCR. The sample includes 330,000 or so clones, approximately 89% of them seen just once. The sequence derives from a woman aged 55-70 years with COVID-19, enrolled during active disease. The sample comprised peripheral blood. This chain uses TRBV6-1 with TRBJ1-4, with D unresolved. CDR3 loop: CASSERVTLFF. CDR3 DNA: TGTGCCAGCAGTGAACGGGTGACCCTGTTTTTT.